Each of the 25 T cell receptor beta chains below was sequenced from the same sample in a study of blood T cell repertoires in COVID-19. Sequencing was performed with immunoSEQ multiplex PCR; in TCRdb, only in-frame clones are kept and a portion is missing. There are under 200,000 clones in the sample; approximately 85% occur only once, and less than 3% lies in the top ten. Sequenced sample: peripheral blood. The receptors originated from a woman of 80 years or more with COVID-19, enrolled during active disease.

V gene TRBV19 combines with J gene TRBJ1-4, with 7 bases lining up with TRBD1. Germline-derived CDR1 and CDR2 are LNHDA and SQIVND (reference sequence). There are 14 residues in the CDR3. Trimming cost V 6 bases and J 4 bases; bases outside gene matches: 5. The CDR3 loop is CASRYGTVNEKLFF. The CDR3 bases are TGTGCCAGTAGGTATGGGACAGTTAATGAAAAACTGTTTTTT.

CDR3 protein: CASSQEDRGHYEQYF. The DNA for the CDR3 is TGTGCCAGCAGCCAAGAAGACAGGGGGCACTACGAGCAGTACTTC. The J gene is TRBJ2-7, the V gene TRBV4-2, with 10 nucleotides matching TRBD1. Germline trimming cut 0 bases from V and 3 bases from J; bases unmatched to any gene: 2. Germline-derived CDR1 and CDR2 are LGHNA and YNFKEQ. The CDR3 runs to 15 residues.

The chain recombines TRBV27 with TRBJ1-1, with TRBD1 identical over 11 bases. Trimming removed 5 bases from V and 0 bases from J; junction bases left unmatched: 8. The germline V gene encodes CDR1 MNHEY and CDR2 SMNVEV (reference sequence). The CDR3 contains 17 residues. The CDR3 DNA reads TGTGCCAGCAGTCCTTGGACAGGGGGCTCTTTGAACACTGAAGCTTTCTTT. Encoded protein: CASSPWTGGSLNTEAFF.

The gene calls are TRBV5-5 and TRBJ2-1; the D is unclear. Deletions cut 0 bases from V and 7 bases from J, with 8 bases between. The CDR3 is made up of 13 amino acids. Germline CDR1 is SGHKS and CDR2 is YYEKEE (reference sequence). The CDR3 loop is CASSLGSHNEQFF. For the CDR3, the DNA is TGTGCCAGCAGCTTGGGTAGTCATAATGAGCAGTTCTTC.

J is TRBJ1-2 and V is TRBV24-1; 10 bases match TRBD1. Germline V gives CDR1 KGHDR, CDR2 SFDVKD. The CDR3 loop spans 12 amino acids. V shed 9 bases, J shed 7 bases, and the junction held 4 bases outside the gene matches. Written as DNA, the CDR3 is TGTGCCACCCGCAGGGACAGGGGTGGCTACACCTTC. It encodes CATRRDRGGYTF.

The chain has TRBV28 and TRBJ2-7; 8 bases match TRBD1. The CDR3 covers 14 residues. V shed 5 bases and J 2 bases; nucleotides not matched to a gene: 5. The germline V gene has CDR1 MDHEN and CDR2 SYDVKM. CDR3 DNA sequence: TGTGCCAGCAGTCGGACAGGGATAGCCTACGAGCAGTACTTC. This sequence encodes CASSRTGIAYEQYF.

The chain joins TRBV5-4 to TRBJ1-5; 9 bases agree with TRBD1. Trimming removed 2 bases from V and 4 bases from J; junction bases left unmatched: 4. This CDR3 contains 15 residues. CDR1 is SGHNT and CDR2 is YYREEE in the germline V gene (reference sequence). The CDR3 protein is CASSLQGQGNQPQHF. For the CDR3, the DNA is TGTGCCAGCAGCTTACAGGGACAGGGTAATCAGCCCCAGCATTTT.

V usage is TRBV5-5 and J usage is TRBJ2-2; the match to TRBD1 covers 8 bases. The junction had 7 bases not matched to a gene; V was cut back by 3 bases and J by 0 bases. CDR1 is SGHKS, CDR2 YYEKEE, per germline (reference sequence). The CDR3 consists of 17 residues. Here the CDR3 reads CASSSRDRIANTGELFF. CDR3 coding DNA: TGTGCCAGCAGCTCCCGGGACAGGATCGCGAACACCGGGGAGCTGTTTTTT.

The V and J genes are TRBV7-9 and TRBJ2-1, with TRBD1 identical over 9 bases. The V gene's germline CDR1 is SEHNR and CDR2 FQNEAQ (reference sequence). With 6 bases clipped from V and 8 bases from J, the junction kept 11 bases outside the gene matches. This CDR3 region has 15 residues. This CDR3 is CASSRPGTGIDEQFF. CDR3 DNA sequence: TGTGCCAGCAGTCGTCCCGGGACAGGGATCGATGAGCAGTTCTTC.

This rearrangement joins TRBV28 to TRBJ2-1; 7 nucleotides line up with TRBD1. V dropped 3 bases and J dropped 4; count of bases not matched to a gene: 12. CDR3 length: 17 amino acids. Germline V gene data show CDR1 as MDHEN and CDR2 as SYDVKM. The CDR3 DNA reads as TGTGCCAGCAGTTTCCCGCAGGGGGTGGTTTTATACAATGAGCAGTTCTTC. This gives the protein CASSFPQGVVLYNEQFF.

The gene calls are TRBV19 and TRBJ2-2; TRBD2 is a possible D gene (5 bases). From germline, CDR1 is LNHDA and CDR2 SQIVND (reference sequence). The CDR3 contains 13 residues. V was shortened by 11 bases and J by 6 bases, with 16 bases between the two germline ends. In nucleotides, the CDR3 is TGTGCCGTCGGGGTTCTAGCCGCCGGGGAGCTGTTTTTT. It specifies CAVGVLAAGELFF.

The chain links TRBV5-5 to TRBJ2-1; 11 nucleotides line up with TRBD2. Looked up from germline, CDR1 is SGHKS and CDR2 is YYEKEE (reference sequence). Trimming removed 0 bases from V and 0 bases from J; junction bases left unmatched: 5. The CDR3 extends over 18 amino acids. CDR3 nucleotide sequence: TGTGCCAGCAGCTTGGAACTAGCGGGGGCCTTCTCCTACAATGAGCAGTTCTTC. The encoded protein is CASSLELAGAFSYNEQFF.

This chain uses TRBV5-4 with TRBJ1-2; 10 nucleotides line up with TRBD1. The CDR3 is 14 residues long. Trimming at V came to 4 bases and at J to 3 bases, leaving 3 bases not matched to a gene. Germline V gene data show CDR1 as SGHNT and CDR2 as YYREEE (reference sequence). The CDR3 nucleotides are TGTGCCAGCAGCGTAGGACAGGGGGACTATGGCTACACCTTC. The encoded protein is CASSVGQGDYGYTF.

CDR3 coding DNA: TGTGCCAGCAGTCGGGGGGACGGCTCCTACGAGCAGTACTTC. This codes for CASSRGDGSYEQYF. J is TRBJ2-7 and V is TRBV6-5; 7 nucleotides agree with TRBD2. This CDR3 is 14 amino acids long. V was pared by 5 bases and J by 0 bases, with 4 bases of the junction left unmatched. The V gene's germline CDR1 is MNHEY and CDR2 SVGAGI.

This clone was detected a few times. This sequence joins TRBV6-6 and TRBJ1-2; D possibly corresponds to TRBD1 (5 bases). The CDR3 totals 12 residues. V was shortened by 7 bases and J by 2 bases, with 8 bases between the two germline ends. The germline gives CDR1 MNHNY, CDR2 SVGAGI (reference sequence). CDR3 DNA sequence: TGTGCCAGCACACGGGGGAACTATGGCTACACCTTC. This sequence encodes CASTRGNYGYTF.

This clone was detected only a few times. CDR3 nucleotides: TGTGCCAGCAGTGAAGTCCAGGGGGATCAGCCCCAGCATTTT. This encodes CASSEVQGDQPQHF. The rearrangement uses TRBV2 and TRBJ1-5; 7 nucleotides line up with TRBD1. With 1 base clipped from V and 5 bases from J, the junction kept 2 bases outside the gene matches. The CDR3 has 14 amino acids. The germline V gene encodes CDR1 SNHLY and CDR2 FYNNEI.

The chain uses TRBV2 and TRBJ1-4; D is uncertain. The CDR3 contains 12 residues. Germline-derived CDR1 and CDR2 are SNHLY and FYNNEI. V lost 8 bases and J lost 5, with 9 bases in between. The CDR3 sequence: CASLGRNEKLFF. As DNA, the CDR3 is TGTGCCAGCCTCGGGAGGAATGAAAAACTGTTTTTT.

V is TRBV10-3 and J is TRBJ2-7; D is possibly TRBD1 (7 bases). The CDR3 is 15 residues long. The V gene lost 3 bases and the J gene lost 2 bases, with 14 bases spanning the gap. In germline, CDR1 is ENHRY, CDR2 SYGVKD. This CDR3 reads CAISDPQGGPYEQYF. The CDR3 region has the DNA TGTGCCATCAGTGACCCCCAGGGGGGCCCCTACGAGCAGTACTTC.

This clone turned up a few times. The chain recombines TRBV5-6 with TRBJ2-1, with 10 bases fitting TRBD2. CDR1 is SGHDT and CDR2 is YYEEEE in the germline V gene. The CDR3 covers 15 residues. Trimming at V came to 4 bases and at J to 5 bases, leaving 6 bases not matched to a gene. The CDR3 is CASSPGLAKNNEQFF. Written as DNA, the CDR3 is TGTGCCAGCAGCCCGGGACTAGCGAAGAACAATGAGCAGTTCTTC.

The chain employs TRBV9 and TRBJ2-7, with 7 bases lining up with TRBD2. Trimming at V came to 1 base and at J to 4 bases, leaving 5 bases not matched to a gene. Germline assignment: CDR1 SGDLS and CDR2 YYNGEE. The CDR3 consists of 14 residues. CDR3 nucleotides: TGTGCCAGCAGCGTATATGGAGCGGGATACGAGCAGTACTTC. This gives the protein CASSVYGAGYEQYF.

In its sample, this clone was seen once. The genes are TRBV6-2 or TRBV6-3 and TRBJ2-1, with 9 bases identical to TRBD2. After removal of 0 bases from V and 8 bases from J, the junction contained 5 bases not matched to a gene. The CDR3 consists of 15 residues. The germline V gene has CDR1 MNHEY and CDR2 SVGEGT. CDR3 in amino acids: CASSYSGTSFDEQFF. In DNA form, the CDR3 reads TGTGCCAGCAGTTACTCCGGGACTAGCTTCGATGAGCAGTTCTTC.

V and J are TRBV6-2 or TRBV6-3 and TRBJ2-3; 11 bases are shared with TRBD2. CDR3 length: 15 residues. V dropped 5 bases and J dropped 4; count of bases not matched to a gene: 5. Germline CDR1 and CDR2: MNHEY and SVGEGT. The DNA for the CDR3 is TGTGCCAGCAGTCCGACTAGCGGGGTCGCAGATACGCAGTATTTT. Amino acids: CASSPTSGVADTQYF.

The V and J genes are TRBV19 and TRBJ1-2; unclear D gene. In germline, CDR1 is LNHDA, CDR2 SQIVND (reference sequence). V was shortened by 3 bases and J by 1 base, with 6 bases between the two germline ends. CDR3 length: 13 amino acids. Here the CDR3 reads CASSMVSNYGYTF. As DNA, the CDR3 is TGTGCCAGTAGTATGGTCAGTAACTATGGCTACACCTTC.

The chain employs TRBV5-1 and TRBJ2-1, with TRBD2 identical over 12 bases. Germline V gene sequence: CDR1 SGHRS, CDR2 YFSETQ. This CDR3 comprises 15 residues. J gave up 7 bases and V 0 bases, and 2 bases lay outside the gene matches. CDR3 loop: CASSLGLAGVNEQFF. CDR3 bases: TGCGCCAGCAGCTTGGGACTAGCGGGAGTGAATGAGCAGTTCTTC.

In DNA form, the CDR3 reads TGCAGTGCTAGTCCCACCGGACTAGCGGGGGGAGTGGGCGAGCAGTACTTC. It codes for CSASPTGLAGGVGEQYF. This chain uses TRBV20-1 with TRBJ2-7; 14 nucleotides match TRBD2. The germline gives CDR1 DFQATT, CDR2 SNEGSKA (reference sequence). The CDR3 has 17 residues. The J segment lost 6 bases and the V segment lost 3 bases, leaving 13 bases of the junction unmatched.